The 30 T cell receptor beta chains reported below all come from one sample, sequenced in a study of CD8+ T cells in alopecia areata. After isolation, RNA underwent reverse transcription to generate cDNA as the sequencing template. Using immunoSEQ multiplex PCR, the repertoire was profiled, and TCRdb retains in-frame clones only, with some absent. In the table there are 120,000 to 150,000 clones, more than 40% of which are singletons. Material: CD4+ T cells sorted from blood. The receptors shown here come from a human donor with alopecia areata.

The gene calls are TRBV7-8 and TRBJ2-7, with D perhaps TRBD1 or TRBD2 (5 bases each). Germline V gives CDR1 SGHVS, CDR2 FQNEAQ. V lost 10 bases and J 3 bases, leaving 19 bases between the germline ends. CDR3 length equals 14 residues. CDR3 amino acids: CATRARDRFYEQYF. The CDR3 nucleotides read TGTGCCACTCGGGCCAGGGACCGTTTCTACGAGCAGTACTTC. Full variable domain (remainder filled in from reference TRBV7-8 and TRBJ2-7): GAGVSQSPRYKVAKRGQDVALRCDPISGHVSLFWYQQALGQGPEFLTYFQNEAQLDKSGLPSDRFFAERPEGSVSTLKIQRTQQEDSAVYLCATRARDRFYEQYFGPGTRLTVT.

The chain uses TRBV29-1 and TRBJ1-1, with TRBD1 identical over 7 bases. This CDR3 contains 15 residues. CDR1 and CDR2 from the germline V gene are SQVTM and ANQGSEA. V dropped 5 bases and J dropped 1; count of bases not matched to a gene: 10. The CDR3 loop reads CSVRNRQGGNTEAFF. CDR3 sequence (DNA): TGCAGCGTTCGGAATCGACAGGGAGGGAACACTGAAGCTTTCTTT.

The rearrangement joins TRBV30 to TRBJ2-5; TRBD2 agrees at 9 bases. V was pared by 7 bases and J by 3 bases, with 6 bases of the junction left unmatched. CDR1 and CDR2 from the germline V gene are GTSNPN and SVGIG (reference sequence). This CDR3 region has 13 residues. CDR3 coding DNA: TGTGCCTACTCGACTAGCGGAGAAGAGACCCAGTACTTC. Amino acids: CAYSTSGEETQYF.

This clone was seen a few times. This chain uses TRBV5-5 with TRBJ1-2; TRBD1 matches at 9 bases. This CDR3 has 13 amino acids. With 4 bases clipped from V and 7 bases from J, the junction kept 5 bases outside the gene matches. The germline V gene has CDR1 SGHKS and CDR2 YYEKEE (reference sequence). The DNA of the CDR3 is TGTGCCAGCAGCCCGGGACAGGGAATTGGCTACACCTTC. It is translated as CASSPGQGIGYTF.

The count of this clone is one. V is TRBV28 and J is TRBJ2-7; D is possibly TRBD1 (6 bases). CDR3 length: 12 amino acids. Germline CDR1 and CDR2: MDHEN and SYDVKM. Trimming stripped 9 bases from V and 5 bases from J, with 14 bases between. In nucleotides, the CDR3 is TGTGCCAGTACTATCACAGGGAACGAGCAGTACTTC. Translation gives CASTITGNEQYF.

The rearrangement links TRBV18 to TRBJ1-2; a weak D match, TRBD1 (6 bases). V was cut by 6 bases and J by 4 bases, with 12 bases left in between. The germline V gene has CDR1 KGHSH and CDR2 LQKENI. This CDR3 has 13 amino acids. This CDR3 is CASSTGQGYGYTF. The CDR3, as DNA: TGTGCCAGCTCGACAGGCCAGGGCTATGGCTACACCTTC.

Comment on this clone: The same CDR3 can be traced to other DNA sequences in this sample. The rearrangement uses TRBV5-1 and TRBJ1-1; D is unresolved. The V end was cut by 0 bases, the J end by 0 bases, with 3 bases between. Germline lookup yields CDR1 SGHRS and CDR2 YFSETQ. This CDR3 spans 13 amino acids. The CDR3 loop is CASSLGLNTEAFF. The CDR3 DNA follows: TGCGCCAGCAGCTTGGGTCTGAACACTGAAGCTTTCTTT.

This clone was observed once. The chain is built from TRBV7-9 and TRBJ2-1; tentative D call: TRBD1 (6 bases). V shed 10 bases and J shed 9 bases, with 7 bases lying between them. The length of the CDR3 is 9 residues. CDR1 and CDR2 (germline): SEHNR, FQNEAQ (reference sequence). CDR3 amino acids: CAIGGEQFF. The CDR3 region has the DNA TGTGCCATAGGGGGTGAGCAGTTCTTC. Full variable domain (rest looked up from reference TRBV7-9 and TRBJ2-1): DTGVSQNPRHKITKRGQNVTFRCDPISEHNRLYWYRQTLGQGPEFLTYFQNEAQLEKSRLLSDRFSAERPKGSFSTLEIQRTEQGDSAMYLCAIGGEQFFGPGTRLTVL.

This clone showed up just a few times. CDR3 protein: CASNTASTDTQYF. CDR3 DNA sequence: TGTGCCAGCAACACCGCGAGCACAGATACGCAGTATTTT. This chain connects TRBV7-9 to TRBJ2-3; D remains ambiguous. CDR3 length: 13 residues. Trimming shortened V by 7 bases and J by 0 bases, and 8 bases separated the two germline ends. Looked up from germline, CDR1 is SEHNR and CDR2 is FQNEAQ (reference sequence).

The V gene is TRBV5-1, the J gene TRBJ2-7, with D tentatively TRBD1 (6 bases). There are 15 residues in the CDR3. Germline loops: CDR1 SGHRS, CDR2 YFSETQ. Trimming cost V 0 bases and J 2 bases, with 12 bases left between them. CDR3 coding DNA: TGCGCCAGCAGCTTGGCTTCACAGGGACCCTACGAGCAGTACTTC. This translates into CASSLASQGPYEQYF.

This clone has only one observation. The gene calls are TRBV2 and TRBJ1-1; D uncertain. This CDR3 spans 13 amino acids. The germline V gene encodes CDR1 SNHLY and CDR2 FYNNEI. V lost 3 bases, J lost 0 bases, and 5 bases lay in between. The CDR3 DNA sequence: TGTGCCAGCAGTGAGTCAGTGAACACTGAAGCTTTCTTT. Its translation is CASSESVNTEAFF.

The chain couples TRBV30 to TRBJ2-4; TRBD2 matches 8 bases. Germline V CDR1 and CDR2: GTSNPN, SVGIG (reference sequence). CDR3 size: 11 residues. CDR3 nucleotide sequence: TGTGCGGCAGCGGGAGTGGGGTCGCCTTACTTC. This translates into CAAAGVGSPYF.

The V and J genes are TRBV18 and TRBJ2-3; D unresolved. This CDR3 comprises 16 residues. The germline V gene encodes CDR1 KGHSH and CDR2 LQKENI. Trimming took off 4 bases at V and 0 bases at J, with 14 bases between the two ends. CDR3 sequence (DNA): TGTGCCAGCTCACGACGTCTGACGGTCAGCACAGATACGCAGTATTTT. Translated: CASSRRLTVSTDTQYF.

The rearrangement joins TRBV4-1 to TRBJ1-2; the D is unclear. The length of the CDR3 is 13 residues. Trimming pared 4 bases from V and 1 base from J, leaving 7 bases between. Germline CDR1 is MGHRA and CDR2 is YSYEKL. DNA for the CDR3: TGCGCCAGCAGCCTCCAAAGTAACTATGGCTACACCTTC. It encodes CASSLQSNYGYTF.

This clone was seen only a few times. The CDR3 bases are TGTGCCAGCAGGCCCGAGGGGGCTGGCTACACCTTC. It is translated as CASRPEGAGYTF. J is TRBJ1-2 and V is TRBV28, with 7 positions matching TRBD1. Unmatched junction bases numbered 5, after V lost 6 bases and J lost 7 bases. Germline values: CDR1 MDHEN, CDR2 SYDVKM. This CDR3 spans 12 amino acids.

This clone was detected only a few times. The genes are TRBV20-1 and TRBJ2-5; D remains unclear. The CDR3 is 11 amino acids. Trimming took off 3 bases at V and 4 bases at J, with 6 bases between the two ends. CDR1 is DFQATT and CDR2 is SNEGSKA in the germline V gene (reference sequence). The CDR3 loop is CSARGLETQYF. CDR3 sequence (DNA): TGCAGTGCTAGGGGGTTAGAGACCCAGTACTTC.

The chain combines TRBV2 with TRBJ2-7; D perhaps matches TRBD1 (6 bases). The germline V gene encodes CDR1 SNHLY and CDR2 FYNNEI. V was cut by 6 bases and J by 4 bases, with 7 bases left in between. The CDR3 consists of 11 residues. CDR3 in DNA: TGTGCCAGCAGCGGACAGTACGAGCAGTACTTC. Residues: CASSGQYEQYF.

This clone was observed at least ten times. V is TRBV7-9 and J is TRBJ2-5, with TRBD1 as a possible D gene (5 bases). The CDR3 is 14 amino acids. CDR1 and CDR2 (germline): SEHNR, FQNEAQ (reference sequence). Trimming left V 0 bases short and J 5 bases short, with 10 bases between. Here the CDR3 reads CASSLAGRDETQYF. The CDR3 DNA is TGTGCCAGCAGCTTAGCGGGCAGGGATGAGACCCAGTACTTC.

There are a few counts of this clone. V is TRBV7-9 and J is TRBJ2-1; 7 nucleotides line up with TRBD2. V gave up 3 bases and J gave up 3 bases; unmatched junction bases: 5. Germline V lookup: CDR1 SEHNR, CDR2 FQNEAQ (reference sequence). This CDR3 has 15 residues. This CDR3 reads CASSFESGNYNEQFF. In DNA form, the CDR3 reads TGTGCCAGCAGCTTTGAAAGCGGGAACTACAATGAGCAGTTCTTC.

Only a few counts were recorded for this clone. The J gene is TRBJ2-7, the V gene TRBV7-2; 7 nucleotides line up with TRBD1. The CDR3 is made up of 14 amino acids. The V gene's germline CDR1 is SGHTA and CDR2 FQGNSA. Trimming removed 5 bases from V and 0 bases from J; junction bases left unmatched: 4. This chain's CDR3 is CASSPQGSSYEQYF. The CDR3 nucleotides are TGTGCCAGCAGCCCACAGGGGAGCTCCTACGAGCAGTACTTC.

This chain joins TRBV30 and TRBJ2-5; 11 bases line up with TRBD2. CDR3 length: 15 amino acids. The ends lost 0 bases at V and 5 bases at J; junction bases unmatched: 5. Germline lookup yields CDR1 GTSNPN and CDR2 SVGIG (reference sequence). The DNA of the CDR3 is TGTGCCTGGAGTGTACTAGCGGGAGCCAGGGAGACCCAGTACTTC. It codes for CAWSVLAGARETQYF.

In its sample, this clone was seen a few times. The rearrangement uses TRBV30 and TRBJ2-5; D might be TRBD1 or TRBD2, each matching 5 bases. V was trimmed by 0 bases and J by 5 bases, leaving 19 bases between them. CDR1 is GTSNPN, CDR2 SVGIG, per germline (reference sequence). The length of the CDR3 is 16 residues. The CDR3 reads CAWSVRQRGFGETQYF. The CDR3, as DNA: TGTGCCTGGAGTGTACGTCAGAGGGGATTTGGGGAGACCCAGTACTTC.

The chain links TRBV29-1 to TRBJ2-3; weak D call: TRBD2 (6 bases). CDR3 length: 12 residues. Trimming took 7 bases from V and 1 from J, leaving 9 bases between them. The germline V gene has CDR1 SQVTM and CDR2 ANQGSEA. CDR3 residues: CSAERGTDTQYF. The CDR3 nucleotides read TGCAGCGCCGAGCGGGGCACAGATACGCAGTATTTT.

This clone was detected a few times. The rearrangement joins TRBV29-1 to TRBJ2-5, with a possible D match to TRBD1 (6 bases). V lost 4 bases, J lost 5 bases, and 17 bases lay in between. Germline V gene sequence: CDR1 SQVTM, CDR2 ANQGSEA. CDR3 length equals 14 residues. This CDR3 reads CSVGFGNRAETQYF. CDR3 coding DNA: TGCAGCGTTGGTTTCGGGAACAGGGCGGAGACCCAGTACTTC.

The chain is built from TRBV29-1 and TRBJ2-7, with D possibly being TRBD2 (6 bases). The CDR3 loop spans 14 amino acids. V lost 4 bases and J 2 bases, leaving 15 bases between the germline ends. Germline V gene sequence: CDR1 SQVTM, CDR2 ANQGSEA. The CDR3 is CSVVGGTIAYEQYF. In nucleotides, the CDR3 is TGCAGCGTTGTAGGCGGGACCATTGCCTACGAGCAGTACTTC.

This sequence joins TRBV27 and TRBJ2-7; no reliable D call. Germline CDR1 reads MNHEY; CDR2 reads SMNVEV (reference sequence). This CDR3 contains 12 residues. The V and J ends lost 4 bases and 5 bases respectively, with 9 bases between them. The CDR3 DNA follows: TGTGCCAGCAGTTCAACCGGAGACGAGCAGTACTTC. This gives the protein CASSSTGDEQYF.

This chain uses TRBV28 with TRBJ2-7; TRBD2 is a possible D gene (6 bases). Germline V gene data show CDR1 as MDHEN and CDR2 as SYDVKM. Trimming removed 7 bases from V and 3 bases from J, with 16 bases in between. The CDR3 contains 14 residues. CDR3 loop: CASTTGESHYEQYF. The CDR3 DNA is TGTGCCAGCACTACGGGGGAATCCCACTACGAGCAGTACTTC.

The table lists this clone with a few counts. The chain employs TRBV5-1 and TRBJ2-7; TRBD1 agrees at 11 bases. The junction had 11 bases not matched to a gene; V was cut back by 0 bases and J by 9 bases. The CDR3 is made up of 16 amino acids. Looked up from germline, CDR1 is SGHRS and CDR2 is YFSETQ. The CDR3 nucleotides are TGCGCCAGCAGCTTGGCTCTCGGACAGGGGGCTTGGGGGCAGTACTTC. Protein: CASSLALGQGAWGQYF. The full variable domain, in which reference TRBV5-1 and TRBJ2-7 provide the parts outside the CDR3, is KAGVTQTPRYLIKTRGQQVTLSCSPISGHRSVSWYQQTPGQGLQFLFEYFSETQRNKGNFPGRFSGRQFSNSRSEMNVSTLELGDSALYLCASSLALGQGAWGQYFGPGTRLTVT.

The chain is built from TRBV7-2 and TRBJ2-5; 7 bases are a match to TRBD1. The CDR3 runs 14 residues. V lost 4 bases, J lost 5 bases, and 7 bases stayed unmatched. Looked up from germline, CDR1 is SGHTA and CDR2 is FQGNSA. This CDR3 is CASSSDWGQETQYF. In DNA, the CDR3 is TGTGCCAGCAGCTCCGACTGGGGACAGGAGACCCAGTACTTC.

The chain has TRBV29-1 and TRBJ2-7; 7 bases are a match to TRBD2. The CDR3 is made up of 13 amino acids. The V gene end was trimmed by 2 bases and the J gene end by 3 bases; junction bases not matched to a gene: 4. The germline V gene has CDR1 SQVTM and CDR2 ANQGSEA. The CDR3 protein is CSVEQGGIYEQYF. CDR3 in DNA: TGCAGCGTTGAACAGGGAGGGATCTACGAGCAGTACTTC.